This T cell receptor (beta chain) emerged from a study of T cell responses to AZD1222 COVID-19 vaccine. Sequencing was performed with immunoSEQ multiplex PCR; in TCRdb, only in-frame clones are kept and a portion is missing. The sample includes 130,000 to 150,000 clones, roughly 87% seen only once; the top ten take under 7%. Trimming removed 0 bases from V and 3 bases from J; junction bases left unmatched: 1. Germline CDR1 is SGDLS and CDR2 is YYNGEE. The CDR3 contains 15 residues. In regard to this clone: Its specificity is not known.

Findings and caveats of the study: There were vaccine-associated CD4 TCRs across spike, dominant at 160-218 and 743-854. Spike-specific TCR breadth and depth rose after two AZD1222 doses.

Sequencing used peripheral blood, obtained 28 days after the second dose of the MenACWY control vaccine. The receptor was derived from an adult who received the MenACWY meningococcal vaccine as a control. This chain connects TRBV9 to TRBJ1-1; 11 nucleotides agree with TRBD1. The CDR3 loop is CASSVGTGGYTEAFF. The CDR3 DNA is TGTGCCAGCAGCGTAGGGACAGGGGGCTACACTGAAGCTTTCTTT.